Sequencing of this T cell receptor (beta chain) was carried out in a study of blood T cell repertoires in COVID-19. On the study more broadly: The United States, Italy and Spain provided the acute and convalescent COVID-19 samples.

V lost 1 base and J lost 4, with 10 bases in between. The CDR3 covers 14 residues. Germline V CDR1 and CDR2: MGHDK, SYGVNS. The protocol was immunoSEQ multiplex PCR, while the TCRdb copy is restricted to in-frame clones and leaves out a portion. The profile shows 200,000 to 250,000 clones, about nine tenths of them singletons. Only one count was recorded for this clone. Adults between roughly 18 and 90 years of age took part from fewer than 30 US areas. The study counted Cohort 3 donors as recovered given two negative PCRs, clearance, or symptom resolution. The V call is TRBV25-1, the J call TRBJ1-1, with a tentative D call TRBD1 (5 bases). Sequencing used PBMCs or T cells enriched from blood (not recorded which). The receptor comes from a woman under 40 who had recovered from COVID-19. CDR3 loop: CASSESGGFTEAFF. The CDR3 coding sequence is TGTGCCAGCAGTGAATCGGGGGGGTTCACTGAAGCTTTCTTT.